This note documents a single T cell receptor beta chain sequence. The record originates from a study of blood T cell repertoires in COVID-19. As for the study in general: The samples span acute and convalescent COVID-19 from the United States, Italy and Spain. The analysed material was cDNA or gDNA that came from T cells, B-cell-depleted T cells, or PBMCs.

The CDR3 is 14 residues long. V lost 1 base, J lost 4 bases, and 10 bases lay in between. Germline V gene sequence: CDR1 MGHRA, CDR2 YSYEKL. In the study's own analysis: Reference gene primer amplification gave estimated nucleated cell counts. Here immunoSEQ multiplex PCR was the method, and the copy in TCRdb shows in-frame clones only, minus some. That table furnishes V, J and clone size, whereas the DNA furnished D and trimming. The table includes 150,000 to 200,000 clones, 82% detected once. It was during active infection that Seattle patients were enrolled and then longitudinally followed. The V gene is TRBV4-1, the J gene TRBJ1-2, with D unclear. The sample taken for sequencing was peripheral blood. The sequence was collected from a woman between 35 and 50 years old with COVID-19, enrolled during active disease. CDR3: CASSQVILVYGYTF. The DNA of the CDR3 is TGCGCCAGCAGCCAAGTCATACTAGTCTATGGCTACACCTTC.